This T cell receptor (beta chain) was sequenced for a study of shared clonotypes between healthy human individuals. On the study more broadly: Every donor yielded three CD4 naive, three CD4 memory, two CD8 naive and one CD8 memory plate.

A remark on this clone: Its antigen is still unknown.

Using about 220 ng DNA, approximately 27,000 T cell genomes, the sorted-subset replicate PCRs were run. Clones were sequenced by immunoSEQ multiplex PCR, and TCRdb holds only the in-frame ones, with some missing. Of millions of clones listed, approximately 95% were seen once; the top ten hold 0.35% to 0.45%. Study results and limitations: Compared with memory subsets, naive subsets generally had larger estimated richness.

V lost 5 bases to trimming and J lost 0 bases; unmatched junction nucleotides: 4. The CDR3 totals 14 residues. From germline, CDR1 is MNHNY and CDR2 SVGAGI (reference sequence). This sequence joins TRBV6-6 and TRBJ2-7; 7 bases fit TRBD1. This TCR was recovered from a man younger than 35 in good health. Some clones in this sample may be carry-over from other donors' samples. The sample consisted of naive CD4+ T cells from PBMCs. Stated subset: CD45RA+ positively selected. CDR3 loop: CASSDGTVSYEQYF. The DNA of the CDR3 is TGTGCCAGCAGTGACGGGACAGTCTCCTACGAGCAGTACTTC.